The present T cell receptor (beta chain) was sequenced within a study of beta chain features in type 1 diabetes (dated by TCRdb to 2016 to 2019). Notes on the research overall: Mean age, gender distribution, total cell number and subset yield did not differ between patients and healthy donors. A total of some 100,000,000 sorted cells were examined across all samples, and a strong correlation was observed between cell number per subset and RNA yield. In the study, TCRB repertoires of sorted circulating CD4+ T cell subsets from recently diagnosed type 1 diabetes patients were compared with those of matched healthy donors. Regulatory and stem cell-like memory subsets were obtained from only 8 patients and about 8 healthy donors, while naive and central memory subsets were obtained from all 30 or so donors. The research as a whole found: Shorter templates might be favored by PCR, yet because patient and control samples were amplified and corrected together, any such skew would affect both groups equally. Naive, central memory and regulatory TCRB repertoires appeared to be more similar among patients than among healthy donors. Sequencing cDNA rather than genomic DNA could over-represent highly expressing activated cells, although activation and CD3 levels did not differ between groups. In all four CD4+ subsets, TCRB CDR3 length was moderately but significantly shorter in type 1 diabetes patients. Patients with type 1 diabetes made fewer insertions and deleted more nucleotides at VDJ recombination sites, implying thymic rearrangement abnormalities. Only small numbers of individuals were included in the HLA sub-analyses, which left unresolved whether HLA type had any influence on TCRB rearrangement.

The CDR3, from cysteine to phenylalanine, totals 15 residues. Here the CDR3 DNA is all that survives: 45 bases in frame from base 1. The germline V gene (reference sequence) gives CDR1 as MNHNY and CDR2 as SVGAGI. Trimming accounts for 3 bases at V and 6 bases at J, while the number of junction bases matched to no gene is 5. All of the isolated RNA was reverse transcribed with the High Capacity cDNA Reverse Transcription Kit, so expressed TCRB transcripts were sequenced. For stem cell-like memory T cell samples, survey-depth immunoSEQ sequencing was used, averaging approximately 910,000 total reads per sample. After sorted cells were lysed in RLT buffer, RNA was extracted with DNase-treated RNeasy Micro or Mini kits, with the choice depending on cell number. To prevent cross-contamination, each cell subset was processed individually, whereas patient and healthy donor samples were processed jointly. The immunoSEQ multiplex PCR was used to amplify TCRB sequences from cDNA, generating 87-bp fragments that spanned the CDR3 region. Sequencing of the amplicons was performed on the Illumina HiSeq platform. In the paper's pipeline: PCR bias was corrected computationally using synthetic template baselines, and reads within Hamming distance 2 were collapsed, with unmergeable singletons discarded. Reads were aligned against IMGT to assign V, D and J genes, CDR3 length and insertions or deletions at six rearrangement sites. Within each subset, clonotype counts were normalized to the number of sorted cells before true diversity and Gini coefficients were calculated with the tcR R package. Repertoire sharing was quantified using the overlap coefficient calculated on TCRB nucleotide sequences. TCRdb's version of the immuneACCESS table is confined to in-frame rearrangements and falls short of the full clone set. An unresolved V gene accounts for under half of the shortfall where checked; the remainder is of unknown origin. V and J calls and clone size are given by that table; D and trimming were obtained from the DNA. The table for this sample lists approximately 15,000 clones; approximately 76% of them were counted only once. More than 0.25% of the sample is in the top ten clones.

Each donor gave one peripheral blood draw, averaging roughly 0.11 L, which was collected into heparinised tubes. A BD FACSAria II was used to sort naive, central memory, regulatory and stem cell-like memory CD4+ T cells with a panel that included CD45RO, CCR7, CD25, CD127, CD95 and CD27. A purity above 98% was achieved for all sorted populations. PBMCs were isolated immediately by Lymphoprep density gradient centrifugation and stained directly without culture. Samples were stained and sorted in pairs, with one healthy donor and one patient per experiment, so that batch effects were minimized. This clone appeared a few times. The specificity of this receptor is unknown. Base qualities were left out, and no much larger clone turns up one base away.

This receptor was identified in a woman aged 18-29 years with type 1 diabetes. Sequencing was done on a sample of stem cell memory CD4+ T cells from blood. This sample's cell subset or site label indicates: stem cell-like memory CD4+ T cells. Recombination connected TRBV6-6 to TRBJ1-2, and TRBD1 aligns with 12 junction nucleotides. The nucleotide sequence reads TGTGCCAGCAGTTATGGGACAGGGGGCGTCAATGGCTACACCTTC. Its product reads: CASSYGTGGVNGYTF.